This T cell receptor beta chain came from a study of OX40 agonist ivuxolimab in advanced cancers. Context from the whole study: The costimulatory receptor OX40 (CD134) was targeted by ivuxolimab, a fully human IgG2 agonistic monoclonal antibody. Intravenous ivuxolimab was administered to patients every 2 weeks at six dose levels: 0.01, 0.1, 0.3, 1.5, 3 and 10 mg/kg. Among the approximately 54 dose-escalation patients, some 20 had hepatocellular carcinoma, about 15 melanoma, 9 renal cell carcinoma and 9 head and neck cancer. The dose-escalation cohort was 82.7% male with a mean age of roughly 60 years, ranging from roughly 23 to 79. Patients were allowed to have had prior anti-PD-1, anti-PD-L1 or anti-CTLA-4 therapy, and approximately 41% of the dose-escalation patients had previously received checkpoint inhibitors. Partial responses occurred in three dose-escalation patients, of whom one had hepatocellular carcinoma and two had cutaneous melanoma. Peripheral TCRbeta sequencing aimed to test whether ivuxolimab altered TCR sequence diversity and caused clonal T-cell expansion. The paper reports the monotherapy dose-escalation portion (N = 52 patients) of the phase I ivuxolimab trial. Findings and caveats that apply to the study as a whole: Partial responders in the 0.1-3.0 mg/kg groups had among the lowest normalized peripheral clonal expansion, especially among CD8+ T cells. At doses of 0.1 to 3.0 mg/kg, clonal expansion of both CD4+ and CD8+ blood T cells was observed from baseline to week 6. Low levels of normalized T-cell clonal expansion were also seen in some nonresponding patients. After ivuxolimab, CD8+ T cells had more expanded clones than CD4+ T cells on average. The antigen specificity of the clonally expanded peripheral T cells was not determined.

Genomic DNA was extracted from sorted cells for sequencing of the TCRbeta CDR3 region. The immunoSEQ Assay was used for sequencing of TCRbeta CDR3 regions. The table was pulled from immuneACCESS by TCRdb, which kept in-frame rearrangements only. Such tables lose some clones; where checked, under half of the loss comes from unresolved V genes, and the rest has no known cause. The sample table records about 73,000 clones; roughly 86% of these occur just once. The ten largest clones capture approximately 0.81% of the sample. Patients with autoimmune disease history or receiving systemic immunosuppression were excluded from the trial. Peripheral blood for TCR sequencing was drawn from every dose cohort at baseline, at cycle 4 day 1 and at cycle 7 day 1. The samples were taken from a phase I, first-in-human, multicenter, open-label dose-escalation trial of ivuxolimab. Adults with locally advanced or metastatic melanoma, renal cell carcinoma, hepatocellular carcinoma or head and neck squamous cell carcinoma were enrolled in the trial. CD4+ and CD8+ T cells were sorted separately from peripheral blood before TCR sequencing.

Concerning this clone itself: Its target antigen remains unknown. Per-nucleotide qualities are absent, and no much larger clonotype sits a single base away.

The specimen comprised CD4+ or CD8+ T cells sorted from blood, sampled in a trial of the OX40 agonist ivuxolimab. This TCR came from an adult with an advanced solid tumor such as melanoma, head and neck, liver or kidney cancer.

This receptor carries the CDR3 CASSPGRERNEQFF. The nucleotide sequence reads as follows: TGTGCCAGCTCACCCGGCAGGGAGAGGAATGAGCAGTTCTTC. Rearrangement joined TRBV18 to TRBJ2-1; the D gene could be either TRBD1 or TRBD2, each agreeing at 5 bases. The V end loses 3 bases and the J end loses 7 bases, and a stretch of 13 bases separates them. Reading the germline V gene gives CDR1 KGHSH and CDR2 LQKENI. The CDR3 holds 14 amino acids from the cysteine to the phenylalanine. Only the CDR3 DNA is retained, 42 bases long and in frame from the first base.